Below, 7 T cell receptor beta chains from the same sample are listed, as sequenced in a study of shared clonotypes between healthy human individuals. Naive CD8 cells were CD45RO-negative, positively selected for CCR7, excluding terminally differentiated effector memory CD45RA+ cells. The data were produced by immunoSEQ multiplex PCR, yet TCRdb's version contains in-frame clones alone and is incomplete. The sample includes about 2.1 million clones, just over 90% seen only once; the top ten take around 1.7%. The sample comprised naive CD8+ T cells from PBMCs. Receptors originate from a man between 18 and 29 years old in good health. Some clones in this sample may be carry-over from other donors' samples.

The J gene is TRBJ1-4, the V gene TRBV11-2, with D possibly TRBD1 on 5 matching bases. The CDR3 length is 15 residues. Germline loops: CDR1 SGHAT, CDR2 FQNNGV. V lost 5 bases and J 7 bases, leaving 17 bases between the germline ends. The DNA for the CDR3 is TGTGCCAGCAGCCTAGGAGGGGCCCAGGGTGAAAAACTGTTTTTT. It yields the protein CASSLGGAQGEKLFF. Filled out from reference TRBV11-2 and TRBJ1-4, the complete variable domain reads EAGVAQSPRYKIIEKRQSVAFWCNPISGHATLYWYQQILGQGPKLLIQFQNNGVVDDSQLPKDRFSAERLKGVDSTLKIQPAKLEDSAVYLCASSLGGAQGEKLFFGSGTQLSVL.

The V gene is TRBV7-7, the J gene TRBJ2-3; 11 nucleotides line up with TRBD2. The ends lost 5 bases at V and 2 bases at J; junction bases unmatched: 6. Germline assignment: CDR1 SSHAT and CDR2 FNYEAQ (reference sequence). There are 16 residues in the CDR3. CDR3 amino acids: CASSALAGGVTDTQYF. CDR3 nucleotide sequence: TGTGCCAGCAGCGCCTTAGCGGGAGGGGTCACAGATACGCAGTATTTT. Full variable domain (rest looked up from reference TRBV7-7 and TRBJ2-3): GAGVSQSPRYKVTKRGQDVTLRCDPISSHATLYWYQQALGQGPEFLTYFNYEAQPDKSGLPSDRFSAERPEGSISTLTIQRTEQRDSAMYRCASSALAGGVTDTQYFGPGTRLTVL.

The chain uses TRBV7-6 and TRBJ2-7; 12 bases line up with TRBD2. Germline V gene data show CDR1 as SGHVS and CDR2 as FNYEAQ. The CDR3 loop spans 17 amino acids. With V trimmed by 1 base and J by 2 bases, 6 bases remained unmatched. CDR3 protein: CASSLGLAGGPPYEQYF. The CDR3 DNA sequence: TGTGCCAGCAGCTTAGGGCTAGCGGGAGGGCCTCCCTACGAGCAGTACTTC.

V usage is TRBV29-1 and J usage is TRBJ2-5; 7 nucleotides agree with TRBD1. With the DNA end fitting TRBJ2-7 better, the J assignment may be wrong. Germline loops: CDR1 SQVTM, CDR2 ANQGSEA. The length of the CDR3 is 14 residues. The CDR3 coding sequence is TGCAGCGTTGAAGATGCGACAGGGAGATACGAGCAGTACTTC. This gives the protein CSVEDATGRYEQYF.

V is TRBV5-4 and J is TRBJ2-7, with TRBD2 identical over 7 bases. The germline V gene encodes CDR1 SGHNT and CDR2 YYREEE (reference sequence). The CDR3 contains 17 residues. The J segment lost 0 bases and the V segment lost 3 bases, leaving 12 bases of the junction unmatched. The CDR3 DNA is TGTGCCAGCAGCTCCTGGGGTAGCGGGCCGGCCTCCTACGAGCAGTACTTC. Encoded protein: CASSSWGSGPASYEQYF.

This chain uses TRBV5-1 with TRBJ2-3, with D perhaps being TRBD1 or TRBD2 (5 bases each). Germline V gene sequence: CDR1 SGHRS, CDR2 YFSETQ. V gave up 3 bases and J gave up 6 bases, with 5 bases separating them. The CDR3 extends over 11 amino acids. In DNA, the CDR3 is TGCGCCAGCAGCTGGGGGGATACGCAGTATTTT. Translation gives CASSWGDTQYF.

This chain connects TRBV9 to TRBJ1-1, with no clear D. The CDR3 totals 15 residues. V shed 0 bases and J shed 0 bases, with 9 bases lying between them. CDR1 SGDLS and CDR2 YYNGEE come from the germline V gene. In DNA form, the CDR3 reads TGTGCCAGCAGCGTAGGCAGAACCCTGAACACTGAAGCTTTCTTT. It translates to CASSVGRTLNTEAFF.